Below are 21 T cell receptor beta chains sequenced from a single sample in a study of T cell repertoires in cytomegalovirus infection. These receptors have no identified antigens. TCRdb passed the reads through MiXCR, listing each CDR3 protein once. The data show 650,000 to 900,000 distinct CDR3 sequences, approximately 32% seen once. Sample: cultured CD8+ T cells from PBMCs, taken from culture after CMV antigen stimulation. Source of these receptors: a human donor in good health (CMV status not recorded). Some clones in this sample may be carry-over from other donors' samples.

This chain joins TRBV20-1 and TRBJ1-6; 8 bases are a match to TRBD1. Germline CDR1 reads DFQATT; CDR2 reads SNEGSKA (reference sequence). J lost 3 bases, V lost 3 bases, and 4 bases had no gene match. The CDR3 has 15 residues. CDR3 sequence reads: CSASGGTGYNSPLHF. In DNA form, the CDR3 reads TGCAGTGCTAGCGGAGGGACAGGCTATAATTCACCCCTCCACTTT.

V gene TRBV28 combines with J gene TRBJ1-4, with a weak D call TRBD1 (6 bases). Germline lookup yields CDR1 MDHEN and CDR2 SYDVKM. This CDR3 spans 14 amino acids. The ends were cut back, 4 bases at V and 6 bases at J, with 12 bases in the middle. CDR3 bases: TGTGCCAGCAGTTGGGAGGGGGATCATGAAAAACTGTTTTTT. Amino acids: CASSWEGDHEKLFF.

The rearrangement uses TRBV27 and TRBJ1-1; possible D gene TRBD1, 6 bases. V dropped 5 bases and J dropped 5 bases, with 15 bases sitting between them. The germline gives CDR1 MNHEY, CDR2 SMNVEV (reference sequence). The CDR3 extends over 14 amino acids. The CDR3 reads CASSPGVVETEAFF. The DNA for the CDR3 is TGTGCCAGCAGTCCAGGGGTTGTGGAGACTGAAGCTTTCTTT.

The CDR3 DNA follows: TGTGCCAGTAGTACCCAGGGCTACCAAGAGACCCAGTACTTC. It codes for CASSTQGYQETQYF. The chain uses TRBV19 and TRBJ2-5, with D tentatively TRBD1 (5 bases). Trimming shortened V by 4 bases and J by 0 bases, and 9 bases separated the two germline ends. Germline V gives CDR1 LNHDA, CDR2 SQIVND (reference sequence). The CDR3 totals 14 residues.

This clonotype was recorded a few times. This chain connects TRBV6-5 to TRBJ1-2; D is uncertain. The CDR3 is made up of 14 amino acids. CDR1 MNHEY and CDR2 SVGAGI come from the germline V gene. V gave up 0 bases and J gave up 4 bases, with 9 bases separating them. CDR3 residues: CASSYSNPIYGYTF. CDR3 coding DNA: TGTGCCAGCAGTTACTCCAACCCCATCTATGGCTACACCTTC.

V gene TRBV4-1 combines with J gene TRBJ1-6; D is unclear. The CDR3 has 16 residues. Germline CDR1 is MGHRA and CDR2 is YSYEKL. V lost 0 bases and J lost 5, with 11 bases in between. This CDR3 is CASSQDFRDNNSPLHF. The CDR3, as DNA: TGCGCCAGCAGCCAAGATTTTCGCGATAATAATTCACCCCTCCACTTT.

J is TRBJ2-3 and V is TRBV7-9; TRBD2 matches at 9 bases. V was clipped by 8 bases and J by 2 bases; unmatched bases: 5. Germline V gene lookup returns CDR1 SEHNR and CDR2 FQNEAQ (reference sequence). The CDR3 sequence is 14 residues long. CDR3 in DNA: TGTGCCAGCCTGGCGGGGGGGATCACAGATACGCAGTATTTT. Amino acids: CASLAGGITDTQYF.

This clonotype was counted only a few times. The chain has TRBV19 and TRBJ2-1, with 7 bases identical to TRBD1. This CDR3 is built from 17 residues. V dropped 5 bases and J dropped 0; count of bases not matched to a gene: 10. Germline lookup yields CDR1 LNHDA and CDR2 SQIVND (reference sequence). This CDR3 is CASSSVLRGSSYNEQFF. The CDR3 DNA is TGTGCCAGTAGTTCAGTACTCAGGGGGAGCTCCTACAATGAGCAGTTCTTC. The complete variable domain, with remaining parts taken from reference TRBV19 and TRBJ2-1, reads DGGITQSPKYLFRKEGQNVTLSCEQNLNHDAMYWYRQDPGQGLRLIYYSQIVNDFQKGDIAEGYSVSREKKESFPLTVTSAQKNPTAFYLCASSSVLRGSSYNEQFFGPGTRLTVL.

In its sample, this clonotype was seen a few times. V gene TRBV6-1 combines with J gene TRBJ1-5; TRBD1 aligns across 8 bases. The CDR3 is 18 amino acids. Germline trimming cut 4 bases from V and 2 bases from J; bases unmatched to any gene: 13. Germline assignment: CDR1 MNHNS and CDR2 SASEGT. The CDR3 nucleotides read TGTGCCAGCAGTGCAGACGGACAGGGCCCGGGTGGCAATCAGCCCCAGCATTTT. This translates into CASSADGQGPGGNQPQHF.

Many counts were recorded for this clonotype. This rearrangement joins TRBV7-2 to TRBJ2-7, with a tentative D call TRBD1 (6 bases). The CDR3 contains 17 residues. The ends were cut back, 4 bases at V and 2 bases at J, with 21 bases in the middle. The germline gives CDR1 SGHTA, CDR2 FQGNSA. This chain's CDR3 is CASSSPGQKTRTYEQYF. As DNA, the CDR3 is TGTGCCAGCAGCTCTCCGGGACAAAAGACCCGTACCTACGAGCAGTACTTC.

The J gene is TRBJ2-7, the V gene TRBV27; 7 bases match TRBD1. CDR3 size: 12 residues. Trimming took 5 bases from V and 4 from J; bases not matched to a gene: 2. CDR1 and CDR2 (germline): MNHEY, SMNVEV (reference sequence). DNA for the CDR3: TGTGCCAGCAGTACGGACAGGTACGAGCAGTACTTC. Its protein is CASSTDRYEQYF.

This clonotype was seen only a few times. J is TRBJ1-5 and V is TRBV6-1; D may be TRBD1 (5 bases). Germline CDR1 is MNHNS and CDR2 is SASEGT. Trimming shortened V by 7 bases and J by 0 bases, and 16 bases separated the two germline ends. The CDR3 runs 16 residues. The CDR3 spells CASNNFQGLSNQPQHF. DNA of the CDR3: TGTGCCAGCAACAACTTCCAGGGCCTTAGCAATCAGCCCCAGCATTTT.

The genes are TRBV12-3 or TRBV12-4 and TRBJ2-3; D might be TRBD2 (6 bases). The CDR3 has 14 residues. The germline V and J ends were trimmed by 8 bases and 1 base, with 13 bases remaining between them. The CDR3 DNA reads TGTGCCAGCTTACGGGACTCTGGCACAGATACGCAGTATTTT. Translating gives CASLRDSGTDTQYF.

The V and J genes are TRBV6-5 and TRBJ1-1, with D unclear. Trimming stripped 0 bases from V and 3 bases from J, with 11 bases between. Germline values: CDR1 MNHEY, CDR2 SVGAGI. The CDR3 is made up of 15 amino acids. CDR3 coding DNA: TGTGCCAGCAGTTACTCCCTCAACCCGCACACTGAAGCTTTCTTT. Translated: CASSYSLNPHTEAFF.

The V and J genes are TRBV7-6 and TRBJ2-1; no clear D. Per the germline V gene, CDR1 is SGHVS and CDR2 is FNYEAQ. The CDR3 length is 14 residues. The V end was cut by 5 bases, the J end by 4 bases, with 12 bases between. CDR3 DNA sequence: TGTGCCAGCAGCGAGAATCAGGCTTACAATGAGCAGTTCTTC. It codes for CASSENQAYNEQFF.

This clonotype came up a few times. CDR3 coding DNA: TGTGCCAGCAGTTACTCGATTCGGGTGGAGGGTGAAAAACTGTTTTTT. Its translation: CASSYSIRVEGEKLFF. The chain combines TRBV6-6 with TRBJ1-4; D is uncertain. The CDR3 is made up of 16 amino acids. Looked up from germline, CDR1 is MNHNY and CDR2 is SVGAGI (reference sequence). V was cut by 0 bases and J by 7 bases, with 15 bases left in between.

This clonotype came up a few times. One junction end does not reproduce the germline sequence, and a read error may be involved. The chain links TRBV5-3 to TRBJ2-3; D possibly uses TRBD1 or TRBD2 (5 bases each). TRBV5-3 is treated as an ORF (open reading frame) with a function not yet certain. The CDR3 loop spans 16 amino acids. The CDR3 region has the DNA TGTGCCAGCAGCTTCAGGATGGGGCGGGGCACAGATACGCAGTATTTT. Translating gives CASSFRMGRGTDTQYF.

V is TRBV6-5 and J is TRBJ2-2; D perhaps matches TRBD2 (6 bases). The CDR3 has 13 amino acids. Germline loops: CDR1 MNHEY, CDR2 SVGAGI. Trimming removed 7 bases at V and 7 bases at J, with 13 bases between. CDR3 nucleotide sequence: TGTGCCAGCAAAAGAACGGGGGTCGGGGAGCTGTTTTTT. This encodes CASKRTGVGELFF.

This clonotype was counted ten times or more. The rearrangement uses TRBV7-8 and TRBJ2-5, with TRBD2 matching 14 bases. Per germline, CDR1 SGHVS and CDR2 FQNEAQ. This CDR3 is 16 amino acids long. V shed 6 bases, J shed 2 bases, and the junction held 5 bases outside the gene matches. Written as DNA, the CDR3 is TGTGCCAGCAGTCGGACTAGCGGGGGGACACAAGAGACCCAGTACTTC. Protein sequence: CASSRTSGGTQETQYF. Together with reference TRBV7-8 and TRBJ2-5, the CDR3 gives the full variable domain: GAGVSQSPRYKVAKRGQDVALRCDPISGHVSLFWYQQALGQGPEFLTYFQNEAQLDKSGLPSDRFFAERPEGSVSTLKIQRTQQEDSAVYLCASSRTSGGTQETQYFGPGTRLLVL.

V usage is TRBV27 and J usage is TRBJ2-7; 10 nucleotides line up with TRBD1. The CDR3 runs 15 residues. The V gene's germline CDR1 is MNHEY and CDR2 SMNVEV (reference sequence). The J segment lost 7 bases and the V segment lost 5 bases, leaving 11 bases of the junction unmatched. DNA of the CDR3: TGTGCCAGCAGTCACCGGGACAGGGGATTTTGGGAGCAGTACGTC. Protein: CASSHRDRGFWEQYV.

This clonotype was seen a few times. This chain links TRBV6-6 with TRBJ1-5; 7 bases map to TRBD1. The germline V gene encodes CDR1 MNHNY and CDR2 SVGAGI (reference sequence). The CDR3 is made up of 18 amino acids. V lost 1 base and J lost 3; bases outside the gene matches: 12. CDR3 residues: CASSYLEGGQTYNQPQHF. CDR3 DNA sequence: TGTGCCAGCAGTTACTTAGAAGGGGGACAGACCTACAATCAGCCCCAGCATTTT.